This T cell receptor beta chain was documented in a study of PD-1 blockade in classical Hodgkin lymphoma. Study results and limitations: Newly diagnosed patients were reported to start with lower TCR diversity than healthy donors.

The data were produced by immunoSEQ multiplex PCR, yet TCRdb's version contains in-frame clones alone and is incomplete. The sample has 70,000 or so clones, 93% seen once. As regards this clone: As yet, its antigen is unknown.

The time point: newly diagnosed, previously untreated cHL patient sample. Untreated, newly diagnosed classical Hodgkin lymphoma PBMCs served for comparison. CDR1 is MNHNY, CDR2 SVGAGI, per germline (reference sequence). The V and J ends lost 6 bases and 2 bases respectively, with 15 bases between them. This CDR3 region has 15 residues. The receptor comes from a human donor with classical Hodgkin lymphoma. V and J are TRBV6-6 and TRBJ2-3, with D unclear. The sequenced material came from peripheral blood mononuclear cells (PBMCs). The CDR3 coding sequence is TGTGCCAGCAGCCAAGAAGCCACTTACACAGATACGCAGTATTTT. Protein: CASSQEATYTDTQYF.